The 3 T cell receptor beta chains listed next were all sequenced from one sample in a study of blood T cell repertoires in COVID-19. The assay was immunoSEQ multiplex PCR, and TCRdb's table has in-frame clones only and misses some. This table has under 45,000 clones, around 85% appearing once. The sequencing sample was made of peripheral blood. The receptors were gathered from a man between 60 and 75 years old with active or convalescent COVID-19.

The rearrangement joins TRBV9 to TRBJ2-4, with 12 bases lining up with TRBD2. The V segment lost 4 bases and the J segment 8 bases; nucleotides outside the gene matches: 10. CDR3 length: 16 amino acids. CDR1 is SGDLS and CDR2 is YYNGEE in the germline V gene. CDR3 sequence: CASSTTSGGDGDIQYF. The CDR3 DNA follows: TGTGCCAGCAGCACGACTAGCGGGGGCGATGGGGACATTCAGTACTTC.

The chain is built from TRBV2 and TRBJ1-3; D is uncertain. Trimming took 6 bases from V and 2 from J, leaving 11 bases between them. Germline V gene data show CDR1 as SNHLY and CDR2 as FYNNEI. CDR3 length: 14 residues. CDR3 amino acids: CASRVSGAGNTIYF. Here the CDR3 DNA reads TGTGCCAGCAGAGTCTCGGGAGCTGGAAACACCATATATTTT. Complete variable domain (other parts from reference TRBV2 and TRBJ1-3): EPEVTQTPSHQVTQMGQEVILRCVPISNHLYFYWYRQILGQKVEFLVSFYNNEISEKSEIFDDQFSVERPDGSNFTLKIRSTKLEDSAMYFCASRVSGAGNTIYFGEGSWLTVV.

The chain recombines TRBV5-5 with TRBJ1-2; no firm D call. Trimming removed 0 bases at V and 8 bases at J, with 14 bases between. From germline, CDR1 is SGHKS and CDR2 YYEKEE (reference sequence). This CDR3 is built from 14 residues. In nucleotides, the CDR3 is TGTGCCAGCAGCTTGGTCGACACGGCTGCGGGCTACACCTTC. Its protein product is CASSLVDTAAGYTF.